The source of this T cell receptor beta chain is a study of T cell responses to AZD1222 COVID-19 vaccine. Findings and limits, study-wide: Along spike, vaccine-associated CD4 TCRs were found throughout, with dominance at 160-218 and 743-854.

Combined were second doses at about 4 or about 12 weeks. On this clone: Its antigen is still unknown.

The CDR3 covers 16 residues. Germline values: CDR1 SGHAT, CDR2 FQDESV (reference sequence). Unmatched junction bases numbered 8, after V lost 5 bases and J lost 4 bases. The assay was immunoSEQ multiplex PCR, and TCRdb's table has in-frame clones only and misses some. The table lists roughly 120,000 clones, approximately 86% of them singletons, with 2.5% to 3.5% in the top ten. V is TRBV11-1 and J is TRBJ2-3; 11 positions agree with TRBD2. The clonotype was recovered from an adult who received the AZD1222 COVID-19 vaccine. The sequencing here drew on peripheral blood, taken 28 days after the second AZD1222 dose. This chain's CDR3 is CASSARLAGRPDTQYF. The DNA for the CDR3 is TGTGCCAGCAGCGCCCGACTAGCGGGGCGCCCAGATACGCAGTATTTT.